The T cell receptor beta chain under discussion was sequenced for a study of CD8 T cells in Susac syndrome. Germline assignment: CDR1 MNHEY and CDR2 SMNVEV (reference sequence). V lost 6 bases and J lost 6; bases outside the gene matches: 16. The CDR3 is made up of 18 amino acids. With random hexamers, roughly 0.45 to 1 ug RNA was reverse transcribed. TCRdb reprocessed the immunoSEQ multiplex PCR reads with MiXCR, giving one entry per CDR3 protein. The sample lists 65,000 to 75,000 distinct CDR3 sequences; about 95% were seen once. TCR beta sequences were obtained from blood CD8+ and CD4+ T cells. CD8+ and CD4+ T cells were negatively isolated; TEMRA cells were FACS-enriched. With regard to this clonotype: Antigen: not known.

Whole-study findings and limits: Regarding the TCR sequencing and HLA analysis, the study admitted that a relatively small number of individuals were involved.

This clonotype originated in a human donor in good health. Sequenced sample: CD8+ T cells from PBMCs. This chain connects TRBV27 to TRBJ2-3; 12 positions agree with TRBD2. The DNA for the CDR3 is TGTGCCAGCAGCGGGGGGACCGTACTAGCGGGGGGCAGGGATACGCAGTATTTT. Protein sequence: CASSGGTVLAGGRDTQYF.